Each of the 12 T cell receptor beta chains below was sequenced from the same sample in a study of CD8 T cells in Susac syndrome. It was with random hexamers that roughly 0.45 to 1 ug RNA was reverse transcribed. TCRdb passed the immunoSEQ multiplex PCR reads through MiXCR, listing each CDR3 protein once. In the table there are over 95,000 distinct CDR3 sequences, around 93% of which are singletons. The sequenced material came from CD8+ T cells from PBMCs. All receptors derive from a human donor in good health.

This chain uses TRBV27 with TRBJ2-7; perhaps TRBD2 as D (5 bases). V dropped 1 base and J dropped 4 bases, with 14 bases sitting between them. Germline V gene data show CDR1 as MNHEY and CDR2 as SMNVEV (reference sequence). This CDR3 spans 15 amino acids. The CDR3 region has the DNA TGTGCCAGCAGTTTATTATACCCGTCGGGGTACGAGCAGTACTTC. Protein sequence: CASSLLYPSGYEQYF.

The chain has TRBV7-2 and TRBJ2-7; D remains ambiguous. The germline V and J ends were trimmed by 5 bases and 1 base, with 6 bases remaining between them. Germline V CDR1 and CDR2: SGHTA, FQGNSA. The CDR3 extends over 12 amino acids. CDR3 bases: TGTGCCAGCAGCCATTATTCCTACGAGCAGTACTTC. The encoded protein is CASSHYSYEQYF.

V usage is TRBV6-5 and J usage is TRBJ1-1; tentatively, D is TRBD1 (5 bases). In germline, CDR1 is MNHEY, CDR2 SVGAGI. Trimming cost V 6 bases and J 1 base, with 15 bases left between them. This CDR3 has 15 residues. DNA of the CDR3: TGTGCCAGCAGCGGTGTGGGGAGGGGGAACACTGAAGCTTTCTTT. Translated: CASSGVGRGNTEAFF.

CDR3 nucleotide sequence: TGCAGTGCTCCCGACGCGGACAGGACACAGGAAAAACTGTTTTTT. It specifies CSAPDADRTQEKLFF. V is TRBV20-1 and J is TRBJ1-4, with TRBD1 matching over 7 bases. Germline lookup yields CDR1 DFQATT and CDR2 SNEGSKA (reference sequence). The CDR3 loop spans 15 amino acids. V shed 5 bases and J 8 bases; nucleotides not matched to a gene: 14.

This clonotype was counted a few times. The chain links TRBV7-9 to TRBJ2-7; the D is unclear. This CDR3 spans 13 amino acids. Germline CDR1 reads SEHNR; CDR2 reads FQNEAQ (reference sequence). Trimming left V 6 bases short and J 2 bases short, with 11 bases between. The CDR3 region is CASSLTPTYEQYF. CDR3 bases: TGTGCCAGCAGTCTAACTCCAACCTACGAGCAGTACTTC.

This clonotype was seen a single time. The CDR3 is CASSLGLGNYGYTF. The CDR3 coding sequence is TGTGCCAGCAGCTTAGGCCTGGGGAATTATGGCTACACCTTC. The J gene is TRBJ1-2, the V gene TRBV13; D is undetermined. CDR3 length equals 14 residues. Germline CDR1 is PRHDT and CDR2 is FYEKMQ (reference sequence). V lost 0 bases and J 5 bases, leaving 10 bases between the germline ends.

The rearrangement joins TRBV27 to TRBJ1-2; possibly TRBD1 for D (6 bases). The V gene's germline CDR1 is MNHEY and CDR2 SMNVEV (reference sequence). The CDR3 consists of 13 residues. V lost 8 bases, J lost 1 base, and 11 bases lay in between. The DNA of the CDR3 is TGTGCCAGCGGCATACAGGGTAACTATGGCTACACCTTC. Protein product: CASGIQGNYGYTF.

The chain recombines TRBV19 with TRBJ2-7; D remains ambiguous. V lost 7 bases, J lost 3 bases, and 10 bases lay in between. The CDR3 runs to 12 residues. Germline V gene sequence: CDR1 LNHDA, CDR2 SQIVND (reference sequence). This chain's CDR3 is CASTGRNYEQYF. In DNA, the CDR3 is TGTGCCAGTACCGGACGGAACTACGAGCAGTACTTC. The full variable domain, completed using reference TRBV19 and TRBJ2-7, is DGGITQSPKYLFRKEGQNVTLSCEQNLNHDAMYWYRQDPGQGLRLIYYSQIVNDFQKGDIAEGYSVSREKKESFPLTVTSAQKNPTAFYLCASTGRNYEQYFGPGTRLTVT.

This chain links TRBV9 with TRBJ2-1, with D possibly being TRBD1 or TRBD2 (6 bases each). The germline V gene encodes CDR1 SGDLS and CDR2 YYNGEE. The CDR3 is 16 amino acids. V lost 4 bases and J lost 0, with 14 bases in between. The CDR3 sequence: CASSQRGPSSYNEQFF. CDR3 nucleotides: TGTGCCAGCAGCCAACGGGGGCCCAGCTCCTACAATGAGCAGTTCTTC.

The CDR3, as DNA: TGCGCCAGCAGCCAAACCGGGACTAGCGTATACAATGAGCAGTTCTTC. This encodes CASSQTGTSVYNEQFF. This sequence joins TRBV4-1 and TRBJ2-1; 10 nucleotides match TRBD2. J lost 4 bases, V lost 2 bases, and 5 bases had no gene match. CDR3 size: 16 residues. CDR1 is MGHRA and CDR2 is YSYEKL in the germline V gene.

The chain has TRBV24-1 and TRBJ2-2; TRBD2 aligns across 7 bases. Germline loops: CDR1 KGHDR, CDR2 SFDVKD. With 4 bases clipped from V and 0 bases from J, the junction kept 7 bases outside the gene matches. The CDR3 contains 17 residues. This CDR3 reads CATSDELALTNTGELFF. The DNA for the CDR3 is TGTGCCACCAGTGACGAACTAGCGCTGACGAACACCGGGGAGCTGTTTTTT.

This chain joins TRBV12-3 or TRBV12-4 and TRBJ2-7, with D perhaps assigned TRBD1 or TRBD2 (5 bases each). V lost 6 bases, J lost 3 bases, and 12 bases lay in between. The CDR3 has 13 residues. The CDR3 reads CASSRGPGYEQYF. The DNA for the CDR3 is TGTGCCAGCAGCCGGGGACCGGGCTACGAGCAGTACTTC.